This T cell receptor beta chain was documented in a study of T cell responses to AZD1222 COVID-19 vaccine. Study observations and caveats: Possibly, clonal diversity was underestimated; donors were largely white British and included more females. The CD4 TCRs associated with vaccination extended across spike and predominated at 160-218 and 743-854.

In regard to this clone: The antigen is undetermined.

Sequencing used immunoSEQ multiplex PCR; TCRdb keeps in-frame clones, though not all of them. The table records about 26,000 clones, about nine tenths of them present only once. The germline gives CDR1 MNHEY, CDR2 SVGAGI. CDR3 length: 12 residues. V lost 0 bases and J lost 1, with 1 base in between. Source: peripheral blood, taken 28 days after the second AZD1222 dose. The chain recombines TRBV6-5 with TRBJ2-7, with D hard to call. The origin of this receptor is an adult who received the AZD1222 COVID-19 vaccine. The DNA of the CDR3 is TGTGCCAGCAGTTACTCGTCCTACGAGCAGTACTTC. Amino acid sequence: CASSYSSYEQYF.